This paragraph covers one T cell receptor beta chain sequence. What it recognizes is unknown. The authors divided CD4+ cells into CD45RA+ naive and CD45RA-negative memory subsets. The data were obtained in a study of shared clonotypes between healthy human individuals. Study-wide points: Depth was large, yet rarefaction showed that sorted-subset sequencing was incomplete.

The CDR3 is 16 amino acids. V dropped 9 bases and J dropped 2; count of bases not matched to a gene: 11. CDR1 and CDR2 (germline): MNHNY, SVGAGI (reference sequence). Authors' processing steps: ImmunoSEQ junction-only sequences lacked quality scores, so their filtering differed. Profiled with immunoSEQ multiplex PCR; TCRdb holds only in-frame clones, not every one. V and J calls and clone size are as listed in that table; D and trimming were resolved from the DNA. The sample holds a few million clones, approximately 94% seen once. Sequenced input: naive CD4+ T cells sorted from blood. Specified subset: CD45RA+ positively selected. This receptor was taken from a man aged 18-30 years in good health. The chain is built from TRBV6-6 and TRBJ2-2; 8 bases map to TRBD2. The CDR3 nucleotides read TGTGCCAGTACCGTTGGCGGGGGGAAAAACACCGGGGAGCTGTTTTTT. Its protein product is CASTVGGGKNTGELFF.